Given below is one T cell receptor beta chain in context. This sample was included in a study of blood T cell repertoires in COVID-19. Across the study: T cells, B-cell-depleted T cells, or PBMCs supplied cDNA or gDNA.

CDR1 and CDR2 (germline): WNHNN, SYGVQD (reference sequence). V lost 6 bases and J 6 bases, leaving 11 bases between the germline ends. CDR3 length: 12 amino acids. Recruited during active infection, patients (from Seattle) were subsequently followed longitudinally. How the authors handled the data: Reference gene primer amplification gave nucleated cell count estimates. The protocol was immunoSEQ multiplex PCR, while the TCRdb copy is restricted to in-frame clones and leaves out a portion. V and J calls and clone size are copied from that table; D and trimming were computed from the DNA. The sample lists 60,000 to 90,000 clones; roughly 84% were seen once.

Sample: peripheral blood. This TCR derives from a man in his 60s with COVID-19, enrolled during active disease. The chain links TRBV10-1 to TRBJ1-2; D ambiguous. CDR3 bases: TGCGCCAGCAGCGGAGACGGAAATGGCTACACCTTC. It codes for CASSGDGNGYTF.